This T cell receptor beta chain was captured in a study of CD8+ T cells in alopecia areata. Study in general: Administration of oral tofacitinib to treated patients was at 5 to 10 mg twice daily.

Following extraction, RNA underwent reverse transcription to cDNA, which served as the sequencing template. Clones were read by immunoSEQ multiplex PCR, and TCRdb kept only the in-frame ones, dropping some. The table shows 100,000 or so clones, with 60% occurring only once. Per the germline V gene, CDR1 is LGHNT and CDR2 is FRNRAP. V shed 2 bases, J shed 1 base, and the junction held 8 bases outside the gene matches. This CDR3 is built from 18 residues. This clone has more than one count but fewer than ten. The antigen is not known. Whole-study results and caveats: The study found that many expanded lesional clones persisted in scalp and blood during tofacitinib. Normal skin contains resident alphabeta T cells, and these are also sequenced in scalp samples.

Described treatment: oral pan-JAK inhibitor, 5-10 mg twice daily. Sorting from PBMCs produced CD4+ and CD8+ T cells. Sequencing was performed on CD8+ T cells sorted from blood, taken at week 56, from a patient treated with tofacitinib. This chain links TRBV12-5 with TRBJ2-1; 10 bases are shared with TRBD2. This receptor was taken from a human donor with alopecia areata. The CDR3 loop reads CASGLLPSGGHSYNEQFF. In DNA form, the CDR3 reads TGTGCTAGTGGTTTGCTTCCTAGCGGGGGTCATTCCTACAATGAGCAGTTCTTC.